What follows are 14 T cell receptor beta chains derived from one specimen sequenced in a study of sequential checkpoint blockade in melanoma. Clones were sequenced by immunoSEQ multiplex PCR, and TCRdb holds only the in-frame ones, with some missing. The table has roughly 20,000 clones, approximately 72% seen once. The treatment is: randomized to nivolumab then ipilimumab (arm A) or the reverse (arm B). The sequencing used CD8+ T cells sorted from blood (inferred from file names), collected from a patient given nivolumab and ipilimumab in sequence. The receptors were gathered from a human donor with melanoma.

The chain links TRBV27 to TRBJ2-7; D is possibly TRBD1 (6 bases). This CDR3 is built from 12 residues. Germline lookup yields CDR1 MNHEY and CDR2 SMNVEV (reference sequence). V lost 7 bases and J 9 bases, leaving 16 bases between the germline ends. CDR3 sequence: CASKTGTTRQYF. CDR3 sequence (DNA): TGTGCCAGCAAGACAGGAACTACGAGGCAGTACTTC.

The chain couples TRBV5-1 to TRBJ1-1; 10 positions match TRBD1. Trimming removed 4 bases from V and 1 base from J; junction bases left unmatched: 7. The CDR3 extends over 16 amino acids. CDR1 is SGHRS, CDR2 YFSETQ, per germline. Here the CDR3 reads CASSRGTGVTNTEAFF. For the CDR3, the DNA is TGCGCCAGCAGCAGGGGGACAGGGGTCACGAACACTGAAGCTTTCTTT.

By sample fraction, this clone is medium-sized. V gene TRBV6-5 combines with J gene TRBJ2-7, with D unclear. Trimming cost V 4 bases and J 0 bases, with 10 bases left between them. Germline lookup yields CDR1 MNHEY and CDR2 SVGAGI. This CDR3 contains 14 residues. CDR3 sequence: CASSFYPSSYEQYF. DNA for the CDR3: TGTGCCAGCAGTTTTTATCCTAGCTCCTACGAGCAGTACTTC.

This clone was found a few times. The chain is built from TRBV5-4 and TRBJ2-7; D gene unclear. The CDR3 has 12 amino acids. Deletions cut 2 bases from V and 2 bases from J, with 5 bases between. Germline lookup yields CDR1 SGHNT and CDR2 YYREEE (reference sequence). The CDR3 nucleotides read TGTGCCAGCAGCTTAAGCCCCTACGAGCAGTACTTC. Amino acid sequence: CASSLSPYEQYF.

The chain is built from TRBV10-1 and TRBJ2-7, with D uncertain. Germline V CDR1 and CDR2: WNHNN, SYGVQD (reference sequence). The CDR3 has 13 amino acids. The ends were cut back, 5 bases at V and 6 bases at J, with 14 bases in the middle. The CDR3 coding sequence is TGCGCCAGCAGTTTGTCGGTCCGTAGCGAGCAGTACTTC. Encoded protein: CASSLSVRSEQYF.

The chain joins TRBV19 to TRBJ1-5; D is undetermined. The CDR3 is made up of 18 amino acids. Trimming shortened V by 0 bases and J by 3 bases, and 18 bases separated the two germline ends. Germline lookup yields CDR1 LNHDA and CDR2 SQIVND (reference sequence). As DNA, the CDR3 is TGTGCCAGTAGTATAGAGGCGAGTATCCTAGTTGACAATCAGCCCCAGCATTTT. Amino acid sequence: CASSIEASILVDNQPQHF.

The chain couples TRBV2 to TRBJ1-1; tentative D call: TRBD1 (6 bases). The length of the CDR3 is 14 residues. Trimming pared 6 bases from V and 1 base from J, leaving 12 bases between. CDR1 is SNHLY and CDR2 is FYNNEI in the germline V gene. CDR3 sequence: CASRLGATNTEAFF. The CDR3 DNA reads as TGTGCCAGCAGGCTGGGGGCGACGAACACTGAAGCTTTCTTT.

This clone was seen a few times. The gene calls are TRBV2 and TRBJ2-7, with 11 bases aligning to TRBD1. J was trimmed by 2 bases and V by 6 bases; bases with no gene match: 6. This CDR3 has 15 residues. Germline loops: CDR1 SNHLY, CDR2 FYNNEI. This CDR3 is CASSGGQGVTYEQYF. The CDR3 region has the DNA TGTGCCAGCAGCGGGGGACAGGGGGTCACCTACGAGCAGTACTTC.

The rearrangement links TRBV6-1 to TRBJ1-6; tentative D call: TRBD1 (6 bases). The CDR3 spans 16 residues. The germline V gene encodes CDR1 MNHNS and CDR2 SASEGT. The V end lost 3 bases, the J end lost 9 bases, and 18 bases lay between the germline ends. CDR3 in amino acids: CASSELRIQGFSPLHF. The CDR3 nucleotides are TGTGCCAGCAGTGAGCTGAGGATTCAGGGGTTTTCACCCCTCCACTTT.

The chain couples TRBV6-5 to TRBJ2-7; 8 bases are shared with TRBD2. CDR3 length: 16 residues. V dropped 3 bases and J dropped 0; count of bases not matched to a gene: 7. Germline V gene lookup returns CDR1 MNHEY and CDR2 SVGAGI. CDR3 region: CASSYGPGLDSYEQYF. The CDR3 DNA follows: TGTGCCAGCAGTTATGGACCGGGACTAGACTCCTACGAGCAGTACTTC.

The chain combines TRBV5-1 with TRBJ1-4; 7 bases are shared with TRBD1. CDR3 length: 18 amino acids. CDR1 is SGHRS, CDR2 YFSETQ, per germline. The V and J ends lost 0 bases and 6 bases, in that order; junction bases with no gene match: 14. Here the CDR3 DNA reads TGCGCCAGCAGCTTGGGATACGGGACAGAGTACGAACATGAAAAACTGTTTTTT. Protein sequence: CASSLGYGTEYEHEKLFF.

The chain is built from TRBV6-1 and TRBJ1-2, with 9 nucleotides matching TRBD1. The CDR3 runs 15 residues. V lost 7 bases and J lost 1; bases outside the gene matches: 7. Germline-derived CDR1 and CDR2 are MNHNS and SASEGT. CDR3 DNA: TGTGCCAGCAACCCAACAGGGGGCGGTAACTATGGCTACACCTTC. Its translation is CASNPTGGGNYGYTF.

The chain couples TRBV28 to TRBJ1-1; TRBD1 matches at 7 bases. The CDR3 is made up of 15 amino acids. Germline CDR1 and CDR2: MDHEN and SYDVKM. V trimming: 6 bases; J trimming: 1 base; junction bases outside the gene matches: 8. The DNA of the CDR3 is TGTGCCAGCAGATATTACAGGGGTCCGAACACTGAAGCTTTCTTT. Its protein is CASRYYRGPNTEAFF.

The V and J genes are TRBV5-8 and TRBJ2-7; 7 nucleotides line up with TRBD2. Germline assignment: CDR1 SGHTS and CDR2 YDEGEE. The length of the CDR3 is 14 residues. V shed 1 base, J shed 5 bases, and the junction held 6 bases outside the gene matches. CDR3 sequence reads: CASSLRGEGNEQYF. For the CDR3, the DNA is TGTGCCAGCAGCTTGAGAGGGGAGGGGAACGAGCAGTACTTC.